These 5 T cell receptor beta chains originate from one sample sequenced in a study of T cells in Graves' hyperthyroidism and ophthalmopathy. TCR beta CDR3 region amplification was performed from RNA transcripts. A first-round RT-PCR of the TCR CDR3 used the HTBI primer set. One entry per CDR3 protein results from TCRdb running MiXCR on the multiplex PCR reads. The data hold 300,000 or so distinct CDR3 sequences, with 15% to 20% observed a single time. The sample taken for sequencing was blood. The receptors stem from a woman aged 55-70 years with Graves' ophthalmopathy.

The V and J genes are TRBV19 and TRBJ2-4, with 7 bases aligning to TRBD1. The J segment lost 1 base and the V segment lost 6 bases, leaving 6 bases of the junction unmatched. Germline V gene sequence: CDR1 LNHDA, CDR2 SQIVND (reference sequence). The CDR3 covers 15 residues. The CDR3 sequence is CASSDRAVAKNIQYF. Written as DNA, the CDR3 is TGTGCCAGTAGCGACAGGGCAGTGGCCAAAAACATTCAGTACTTC.

This clonotype occurred many times. The chain uses TRBV29-1 and TRBJ1-1; 9 bases line up with TRBD1. This CDR3 has 13 residues. V was clipped by 6 bases and J by 5 bases; unmatched bases: 7. Germline-derived CDR1 and CDR2 are SQVTM and ANQGSEA. The CDR3 here is CSVKEDRGTEAFF. CDR3 in DNA: TGCAGCGTCAAAGAAGACAGGGGGACTGAAGCTTTCTTT.

This clonotype was seen more than once but under ten times. The V gene is TRBV6-2 or TRBV6-3, the J gene TRBJ1-5; no firm D call. Per germline, CDR1 MNHEY and CDR2 SVGEGT. Trimming left V 0 bases short and J 6 bases short, with 12 bases between. This CDR3 comprises 15 residues. CDR3 protein: CASSYSPGSSQPQHF. CDR3 bases: TGTGCCAGCAGTTACTCGCCGGGGTCGAGTCAGCCCCAGCATTTT.

This clonotype was counted at least ten times. V gene TRBV20-1 combines with J gene TRBJ2-3, with 7 bases fitting TRBD1. The V gene end was trimmed by 3 bases and the J gene end by 3 bases; junction bases not matched to a gene: 18. The CDR3 has 18 amino acids. The germline V gene encodes CDR1 DFQATT and CDR2 SNEGSKA (reference sequence). CDR3 sequence: CSARGDSRKELGTDTQYF. DNA for the CDR3: TGCAGTGCTAGGGGGGACAGCCGTAAAGAGCTGGGTACAGATACGCAGTATTTT.

In this sample, this clonotype turned up many times. The chain uses TRBV30 and TRBJ2-7; 7 bases map to TRBD1. J gave up 5 bases and V 2 bases, and 6 bases lay outside the gene matches. The CDR3 length is 13 residues. Germline loops: CDR1 GTSNPN, CDR2 SVGIG (reference sequence). The CDR3 nucleotides read TGTGCCTGGAGTAGGGGACAGCCTAACGAGCAGTACTTC. Translating gives CAWSRGQPNEQYF.